This entry lists 17 T cell receptor beta chains sequenced from one sample in a study of molecular identifiers for immune sequencing clone quantification. TCRdb reprocessed the PCR reads via MiXCR and lists one record per CDR3 protein. The table records 600,000 to 650,000 distinct CDR3 sequences, about 20% of them present only once. Sequenced material: naive CD8+ T cells from blood, with Jurkat cell RNA spiked in. As to subset: FACS-sorted CD8+CD4-CCR7+CD45RA+ naive T cells. Receptors originate from a human donor in good health. Some libraries in this study had Jurkat cell RNA spiked in.

Ten or more counts support this clonotype. One junction end does not reproduce the germline sequence, and a read error may be involved. The chain has TRBV12-3 or TRBV12-4 and TRBJ2-3; D is unclear. The length of the CDR3 is 12 residues. CDR3 bases: TGTGCCAGCACCTCTGGGTCGCCACCCGAAAATTTT. It is translated as CASTSGSPPENF.

V is TRBV5-5 and J is TRBJ2-2, with TRBD1 matching 12 bases. This CDR3 region has 17 residues. Germline V CDR1 and CDR2: SGHKS, YYEKEE (reference sequence). J was trimmed by 4 bases and V by 0 bases; bases with no gene match: 4. CDR3 in DNA: TGTGCCAGCAGCTTGGGCAAGGGACAGGGGGCCACCGGGGAGCTGTTTTTT. Protein: CASSLGKGQGATGELFF.

This clonotype has only a few counts. The J gene is TRBJ2-7, the V gene TRBV6-2 or TRBV6-3, with 8 positions matching TRBD2. The CDR3 totals 14 residues. After removal of 10 bases from V and 3 bases from J, the junction contained 11 bases not matched to a gene. Germline assignment: CDR1 MNHEY and CDR2 SVGEGT. CDR3 DNA: TGTGCCAACAGCCCAGGCGGGAGGAACTACGAGCAGTACTTC. Protein product: CANSPGGRNYEQYF.

The chain uses TRBV12-3 or TRBV12-4 and TRBJ1-2; 7 bases are shared with TRBD1. Germline trimming cut 3 bases from V and 8 bases from J; bases unmatched to any gene: 15. CDR3 size: 16 residues. CDR3 amino acids: CASSLNLGGPLEGYTF. DNA for the CDR3: TGTGCCAGCAGTTTGAATTTAGGGGGCCCTCTCGAAGGCTACACCTTC.

This clonotype was counted only a few times. The chain has TRBV28 and TRBJ1-2, with TRBD1 as a possible D gene (6 bases). Per the germline V gene, CDR1 is MDHEN and CDR2 is SYDVKM. CDR3 length equals 16 residues. Trimming took 10 bases from V and 1 from J, leaving 22 bases between them. CDR3 coding DNA: TGTGCCACCGTCCTCACGGCACAGGGTATTAACTATGGCTACACCTTC. It yields the protein CATVLTAQGINYGYTF.

This clonotype was observed many times. The chain carries TRBV20-1 and TRBJ2-7, with a weak D call TRBD2 (5 bases). The germline gives CDR1 DFQATT, CDR2 SNEGSKA (reference sequence). This CDR3 has 13 residues. Trimming stripped 1 base from V and 4 bases from J, with 11 bases between. The CDR3 DNA sequence: TGCAGTGCTAGAGTGGACGGGATGTACGAGCAGTACTTC. The encoded protein is CSARVDGMYEQYF.

The rearrangement joins TRBV28 to TRBJ2-1, with a possible D match to TRBD1 (5 bases). From germline, CDR1 is MDHEN and CDR2 SYDVKM. Trimming left V 6 bases short and J 5 bases short, with 14 bases between. The CDR3 contains 14 residues. CDR3 nucleotide sequence: TGTGCCAGCAGCCAACTCGGACAAGACAATGAGCAGTTCTTC. This translates into CASSQLGQDNEQFF. The whole variable domain, filled in from reference TRBV28 and TRBJ2-1, reads DVKVTQSSRYLVKRTGEKVFLECVQDMDHENMFWYRQDPGLGLRLIYFSYDVKMKEKGDIPEGYSVSREKKERFSLILESASTNQTSMYLCASSQLGQDNEQFFGPGTRLTVL.

The rearrangement links TRBV12-3 or TRBV12-4 to TRBJ2-5; 7 bases line up with TRBD1. With V trimmed by 6 bases and J by 3 bases, 16 bases remained unmatched. This CDR3 comprises 17 residues. This CDR3 reads CASSLSLTDRAEETQYF. The CDR3 DNA reads TGTGCCAGCAGCTTGTCCTTGACCGACAGGGCAGAAGAGACCCAGTACTTC.

Details on this clonotype: As the CDR3 is not closed by the conserved phenylalanine or tryptophan, this likely results from a read error. V usage is TRBV12-3 or TRBV12-4 and J usage is TRBJ2-3; 8 bases agree with TRBD2. Trimming at V came to 7 bases and at J to 4 bases, leaving 7 bases not matched to a gene. The length of the CDR3 is 14 residues. The DNA for the CDR3 is TGTGCCAGCACACATACTAGCGGTCCAGATACGCAGTATTCT. Translated: CASTHTSGPDTQYS.

Ten or more counts support this clonotype. The CDR3 coding sequence is TGTGCCAGCAGCAAGCCGGGACAGGGGCCCTCTGGGGCCAACGTCCTGACTTTC. The encoded protein is CASSKPGQGPSGANVLTF. The chain has TRBV7-9 and TRBJ2-6; TRBD1 matches 10 bases. The junction had 7 bases not matched to a gene; V was cut back by 5 bases and J by 0 bases. Germline CDR1 is SEHNR and CDR2 is FQNEAQ (reference sequence). The CDR3 is 18 amino acids.

This rearrangement joins TRBV11-1 to TRBJ2-7; perhaps TRBD2 as D (6 bases). CDR1 is SGHAT and CDR2 is FQDESV in the germline V gene (reference sequence). This CDR3 contains 15 residues. V lost 0 bases and J lost 2, with 11 bases in between. The CDR3 bases are TGTGCCAGCAGCTTAGCACGGGGGTGCCCCTACGAGCAGTACTTC. It specifies CASSLARGCPYEQYF.

This clonotype was detected once. Possible read error: a much larger clone is one base away. V is TRBV5-4 and J is TRBJ2-3, with a tentative D call TRBD2 (6 bases). V lost 1 base to trimming and J lost 4 bases, with 10 bases between them. This CDR3 contains 14 residues. Germline lookup yields CDR1 SGHNT and CDR2 YYREEE (reference sequence). The DNA for the CDR3 is TGTGCCAGCAGCTTGCTAGCGAGACCAGATACGCAGTATTTT. Protein product: CASSLLARPDTQYF.

Comments on this clonotype: A read error may be the cause here, since a much bigger clone is one base away. This rearrangement joins TRBV10-3 to TRBJ2-3; 9 bases agree with TRBD1. This CDR3 comprises 15 residues. Germline assignment: CDR1 ENHRY and CDR2 SYGVKD. The ends lost 4 bases at V and 4 bases at J; junction bases unmatched: 6. CDR3: CAISVWTGDPDTQYF. The CDR3 DNA sequence: TGTGCCATCAGTGTTTGGACAGGGGATCCAGATACGCAGTATTTT.

This clonotype has only a few counts. This chain uses TRBV6-5 with TRBJ2-7; a weak D match, TRBD2 (6 bases). Germline V gene lookup returns CDR1 MNHEY and CDR2 SVGAGI. The CDR3 is 12 residues long. Trimming cost V 10 bases and J 0 bases, with 10 bases left between them. CDR3 region: CATSGVSYEQYF. CDR3 DNA: TGTGCCACCTCGGGGGTCTCCTACGAGCAGTACTTC.

On this clonotype: An end of the junction differs from the germline gene, which may be a read error. V is TRBV5-3 and J is TRBJ1-3; D possibly corresponds to TRBD1 (5 bases). TRBV5-3 is an open reading frame whose function is uncertain. The CDR3 contains 15 residues. Here the CDR3 reads CASSLVRETGNTIYF. The CDR3 DNA reads as TGTGCCAGCAGCTTGGTCAGGGAGACTGGAAACACCATATATTTT.

The chain joins TRBV9 to TRBJ1-1; D ambiguous. The CDR3 contains 17 residues. The V and J ends lost 3 bases and 0 bases respectively, with 18 bases between them. Looked up from germline, CDR1 is SGDLS and CDR2 is YYNGEE. This chain's CDR3 is CASSAGMGGYMNTEAFF. DNA for the CDR3: TGTGCCAGCAGCGCGGGAATGGGCGGATACATGAACACTGAAGCTTTCTTT.

The J gene is TRBJ1-5, the V gene TRBV19, with D possibly TRBD1 on 6 matching bases. The CDR3 covers 13 residues. Germline CDR1 and CDR2: LNHDA and SQIVND (reference sequence). Trimming took off 5 bases at V and 2 bases at J, with 7 bases between the two ends. CDR3 in amino acids: CASSRQGNQPQHF. The CDR3 DNA reads TGTGCCAGTAGTCGACAGGGCAATCAGCCCCAGCATTTT.